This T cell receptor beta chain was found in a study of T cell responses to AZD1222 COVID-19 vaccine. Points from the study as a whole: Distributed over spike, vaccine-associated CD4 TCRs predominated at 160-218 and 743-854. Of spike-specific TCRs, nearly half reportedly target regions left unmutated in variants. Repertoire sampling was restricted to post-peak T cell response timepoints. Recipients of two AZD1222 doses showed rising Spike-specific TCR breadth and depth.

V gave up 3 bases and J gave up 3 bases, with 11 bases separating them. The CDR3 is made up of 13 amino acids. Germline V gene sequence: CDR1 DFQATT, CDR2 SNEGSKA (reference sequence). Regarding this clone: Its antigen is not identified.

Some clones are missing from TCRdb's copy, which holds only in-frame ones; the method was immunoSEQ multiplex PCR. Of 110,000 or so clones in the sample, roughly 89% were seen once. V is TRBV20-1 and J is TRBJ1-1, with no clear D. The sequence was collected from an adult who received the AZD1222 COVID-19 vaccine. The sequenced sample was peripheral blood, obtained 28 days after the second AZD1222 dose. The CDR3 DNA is TGCAGTGCTAGTCCCGACTGGGACACTGAAGCTTTCTTT. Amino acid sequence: CSASPDWDTEAFF.